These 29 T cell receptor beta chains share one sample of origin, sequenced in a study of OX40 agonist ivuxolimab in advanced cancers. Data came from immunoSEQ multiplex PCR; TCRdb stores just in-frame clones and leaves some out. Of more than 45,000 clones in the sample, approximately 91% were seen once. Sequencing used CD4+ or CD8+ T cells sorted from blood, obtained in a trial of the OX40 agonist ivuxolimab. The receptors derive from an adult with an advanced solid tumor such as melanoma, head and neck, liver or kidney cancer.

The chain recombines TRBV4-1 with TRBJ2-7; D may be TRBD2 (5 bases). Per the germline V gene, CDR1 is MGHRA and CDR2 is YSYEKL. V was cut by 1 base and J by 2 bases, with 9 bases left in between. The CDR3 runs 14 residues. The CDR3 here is CASSQVYGAYEQYF. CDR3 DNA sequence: TGCGCCAGCAGCCAAGTTTACGGGGCCTACGAGCAGTACTTC.

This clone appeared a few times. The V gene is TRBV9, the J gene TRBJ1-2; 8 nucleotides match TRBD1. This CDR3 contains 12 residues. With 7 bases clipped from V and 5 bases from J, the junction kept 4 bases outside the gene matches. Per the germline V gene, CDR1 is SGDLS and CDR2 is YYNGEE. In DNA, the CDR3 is TGTGCCAGCCAGGGGGCTTGGTATGGCTACACCTTC. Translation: CASQGAWYGYTF.

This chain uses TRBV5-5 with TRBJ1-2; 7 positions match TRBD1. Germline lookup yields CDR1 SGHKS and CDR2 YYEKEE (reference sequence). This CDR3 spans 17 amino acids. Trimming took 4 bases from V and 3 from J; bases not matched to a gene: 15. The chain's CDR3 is CASSQNPTGSWDYGYTF. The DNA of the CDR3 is TGTGCCAGCAGCCAAAACCCGACAGGGTCCTGGGACTATGGCTACACCTTC.

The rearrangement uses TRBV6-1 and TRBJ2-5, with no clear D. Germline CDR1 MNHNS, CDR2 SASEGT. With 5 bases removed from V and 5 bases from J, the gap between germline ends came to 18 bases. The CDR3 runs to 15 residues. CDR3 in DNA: TGTGCCAGCAGTCCCGAGTTCGAGTCCGTGGAGACCCAGTACTTC. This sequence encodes CASSPEFESVETQYF.

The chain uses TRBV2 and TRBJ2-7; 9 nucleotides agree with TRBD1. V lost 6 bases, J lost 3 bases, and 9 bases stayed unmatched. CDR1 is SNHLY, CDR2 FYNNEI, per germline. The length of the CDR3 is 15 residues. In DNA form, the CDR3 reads TGTGCCAGCAGGTCAACAGGGGGCGGTTTCTACGAGCAGTACTTC. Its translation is CASRSTGGGFYEQYF.

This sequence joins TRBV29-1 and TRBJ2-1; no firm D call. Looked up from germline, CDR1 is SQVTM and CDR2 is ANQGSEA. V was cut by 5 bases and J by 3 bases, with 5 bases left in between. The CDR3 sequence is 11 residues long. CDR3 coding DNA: TGCAGCGTTCCTATCTACAATGAGCAGTTCTTC. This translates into CSVPIYNEQFF.

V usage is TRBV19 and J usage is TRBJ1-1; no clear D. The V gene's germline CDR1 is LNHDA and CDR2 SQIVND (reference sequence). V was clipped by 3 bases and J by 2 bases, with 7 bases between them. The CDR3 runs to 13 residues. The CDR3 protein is CASSIHDNTEAFF. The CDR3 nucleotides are TGTGCCAGTAGTATTCACGATAACACTGAAGCTTTCTTT.

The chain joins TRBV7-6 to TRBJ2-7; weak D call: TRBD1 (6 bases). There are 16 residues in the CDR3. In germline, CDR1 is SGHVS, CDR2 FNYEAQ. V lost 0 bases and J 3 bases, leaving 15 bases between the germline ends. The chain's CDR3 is CASSLAGAPNDYEQYF. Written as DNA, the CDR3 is TGTGCCAGCAGCTTAGCGGGGGCACCCAATGACTACGAGCAGTACTTC.

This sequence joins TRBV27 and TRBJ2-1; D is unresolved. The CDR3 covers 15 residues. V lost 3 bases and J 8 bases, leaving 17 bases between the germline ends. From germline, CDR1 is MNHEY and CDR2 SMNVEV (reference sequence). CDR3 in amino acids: CASSFTGHQLDEQFF. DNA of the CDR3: TGTGCCAGCAGTTTCACCGGGCACCAGCTCGATGAGCAGTTCTTC.

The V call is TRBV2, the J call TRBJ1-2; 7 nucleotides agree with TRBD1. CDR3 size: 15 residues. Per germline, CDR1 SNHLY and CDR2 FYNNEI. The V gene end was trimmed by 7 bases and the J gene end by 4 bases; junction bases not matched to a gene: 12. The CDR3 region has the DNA TGTGCCAGCACCTCGTCCCCCGGGACAGTCTATGGCTACACCTTC. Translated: CASTSSPGTVYGYTF.

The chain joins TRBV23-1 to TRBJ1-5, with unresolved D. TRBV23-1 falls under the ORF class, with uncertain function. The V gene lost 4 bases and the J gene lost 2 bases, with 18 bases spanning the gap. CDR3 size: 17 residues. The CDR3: CASSPLPGKGGNQPQHF. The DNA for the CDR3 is TGCGCCAGCAGTCCTCTGCCGGGGAAAGGAGGCAATCAGCCCCAGCATTTT.

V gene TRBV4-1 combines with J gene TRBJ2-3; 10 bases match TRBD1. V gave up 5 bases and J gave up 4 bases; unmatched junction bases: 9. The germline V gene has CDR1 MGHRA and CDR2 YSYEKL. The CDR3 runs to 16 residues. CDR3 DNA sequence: TGCGCCAGCAGCAACGGGGACAGGGGAGACGCAGATACGCAGTATTTT. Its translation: CASSNGDRGDADTQYF.

The chain's CDR3 is CASSPHLRGGTEAFF. The CDR3 DNA reads as TGTGCCAGCAGCCCCCACCTCAGGGGGGGCACTGAAGCTTTCTTT. The V and J genes are TRBV7-6 and TRBJ1-1, with 7 nucleotides matching TRBD1. The CDR3 totals 15 residues. Germline V lookup: CDR1 SGHVS, CDR2 FNYEAQ. J gave up 4 bases and V 5 bases, and 10 bases lay outside the gene matches. Looking up the rest from reference TRBV7-6 and TRBJ1-1 gives the full variable domain: GAGVSQSPRYKVTKRGQDVALRCDPISGHVSLYWYRQALGQGPEFLTYFNYEAQQDKSGLPNDRFSAERPEGSISTLTIQRTEQRDSAMYRCASSPHLRGGTEAFFGQGTRLTVV.

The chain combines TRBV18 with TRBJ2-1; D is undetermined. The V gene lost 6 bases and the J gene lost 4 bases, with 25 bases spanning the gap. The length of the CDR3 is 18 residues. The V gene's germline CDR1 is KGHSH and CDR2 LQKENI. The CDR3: CASSQSDLVAATYNEQFF. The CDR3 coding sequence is TGTGCCAGCTCTCAATCCGATCTCGTAGCTGCCACTTACAATGAGCAGTTCTTC.

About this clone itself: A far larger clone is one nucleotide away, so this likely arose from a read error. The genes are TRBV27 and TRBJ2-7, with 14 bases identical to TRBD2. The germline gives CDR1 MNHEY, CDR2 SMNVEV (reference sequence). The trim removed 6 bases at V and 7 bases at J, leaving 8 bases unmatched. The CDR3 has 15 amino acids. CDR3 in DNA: TGTGCCAGCAGCTTGGGACTAGCGGGGGCGGGGGAGCAGTACTTC. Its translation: CASSLGLAGAGEQYF.

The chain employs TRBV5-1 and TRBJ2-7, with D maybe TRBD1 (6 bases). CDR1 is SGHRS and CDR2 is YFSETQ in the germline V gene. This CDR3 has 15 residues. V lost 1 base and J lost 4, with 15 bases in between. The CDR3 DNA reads TGCGCCAGCAGCTTGAGCCCCGGGACAAAATACGAGCAGTACTTC. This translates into CASSLSPGTKYEQYF.

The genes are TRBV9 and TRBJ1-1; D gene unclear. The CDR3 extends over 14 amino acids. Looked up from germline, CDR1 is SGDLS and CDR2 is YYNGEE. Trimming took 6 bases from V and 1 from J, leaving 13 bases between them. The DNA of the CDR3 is TGTGCCAGCACCAGTCCGGCGGGGAACACTGAAGCTTTCTTT. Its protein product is CASTSPAGNTEAFF. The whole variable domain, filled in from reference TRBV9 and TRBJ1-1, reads DSGVTQTPKHLITATGQRVTLRCSPRSGDLSVYWYQQSLDQGLQFLIQYYNGEERAKGNILERFSAQQFPDLHSELNLSSLELGDSALYFCASTSPAGNTEAFFGQGTRLTVV.

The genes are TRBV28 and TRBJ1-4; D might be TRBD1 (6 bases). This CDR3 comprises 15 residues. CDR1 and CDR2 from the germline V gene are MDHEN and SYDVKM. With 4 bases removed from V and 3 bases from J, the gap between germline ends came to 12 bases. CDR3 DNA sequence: TGTGCCAGCAGTTCCGGGACAACTCCTAATGAAAAACTGTTTTTT. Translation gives CASSSGTTPNEKLFF.

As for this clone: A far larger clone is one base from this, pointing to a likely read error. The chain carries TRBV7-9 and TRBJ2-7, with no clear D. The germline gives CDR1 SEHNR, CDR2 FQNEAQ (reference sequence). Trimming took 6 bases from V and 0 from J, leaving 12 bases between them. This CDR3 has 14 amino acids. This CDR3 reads CASSYGAYSYEQYF. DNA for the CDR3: TGTGCCAGCAGTTACGGAGCATACTCCTACGAGCAGTACTTC.

CDR3 sequence: CASRSGPSQGETQYF. The CDR3 DNA follows: TGTGCCAGCAGATCAGGACCGAGCCAAGGGGAGACCCAGTACTTC. V usage is TRBV9 and J usage is TRBJ2-7; D ambiguous. The tail of the sequence fits TRBJ2-5 better, so the J call may be wrong. In germline, CDR1 is SGDLS, CDR2 YYNGEE. The CDR3 is made up of 15 amino acids.

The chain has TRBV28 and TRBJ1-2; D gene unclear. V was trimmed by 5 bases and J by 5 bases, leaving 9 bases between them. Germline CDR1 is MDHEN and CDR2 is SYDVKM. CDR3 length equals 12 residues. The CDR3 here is CASSPDGYGYTF. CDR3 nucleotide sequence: TGTGCCAGCAGTCCGGACGGGTATGGCTACACCTTC.

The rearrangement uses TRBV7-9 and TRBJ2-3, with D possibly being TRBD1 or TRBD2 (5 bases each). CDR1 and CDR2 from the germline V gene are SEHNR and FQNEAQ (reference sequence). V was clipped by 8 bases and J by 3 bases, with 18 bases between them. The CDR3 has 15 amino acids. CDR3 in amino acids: CASGFSGQSTDTQYF. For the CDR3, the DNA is TGTGCCAGCGGGTTTTCGGGGCAGTCAACAGATACGCAGTATTTT.

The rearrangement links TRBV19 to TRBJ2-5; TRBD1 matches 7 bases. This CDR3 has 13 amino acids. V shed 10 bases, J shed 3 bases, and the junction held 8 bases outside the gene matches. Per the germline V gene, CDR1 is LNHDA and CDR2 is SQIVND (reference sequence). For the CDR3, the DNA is TGTGCCACCGCGGACAGGTACGAAGAGACCCAGTACTTC. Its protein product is CATADRYEETQYF.

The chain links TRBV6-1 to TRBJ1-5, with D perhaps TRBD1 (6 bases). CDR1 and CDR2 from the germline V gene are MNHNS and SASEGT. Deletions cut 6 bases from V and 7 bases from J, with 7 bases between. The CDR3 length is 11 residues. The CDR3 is CASSQGQPQHF. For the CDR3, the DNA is TGTGCCAGCAGCCAGGGGCAGCCCCAGCATTTT.

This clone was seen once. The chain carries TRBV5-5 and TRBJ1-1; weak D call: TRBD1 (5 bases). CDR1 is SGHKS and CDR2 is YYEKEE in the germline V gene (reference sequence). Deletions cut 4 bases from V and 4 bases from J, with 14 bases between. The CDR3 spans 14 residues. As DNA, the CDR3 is TGTGCCAGCAGCACTGACCTCAGGGCCACTGAAGCTTTCTTT. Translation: CASSTDLRATEAFF. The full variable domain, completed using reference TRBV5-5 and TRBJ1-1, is DAGVTQSPTHLIKTRGQQVTLRCSPISGHKSVSWYQQVLGQGPQFIFQYYEKEERGRGNFPDRFSARQFPNYSSELNVNALLLGDSALYLCASSTDLRATEAFFGQGTRLTVV.

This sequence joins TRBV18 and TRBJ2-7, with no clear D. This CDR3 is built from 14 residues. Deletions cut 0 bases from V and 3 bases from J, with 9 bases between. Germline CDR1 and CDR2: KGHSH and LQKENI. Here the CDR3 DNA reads TGTGCCAGCTCACCACCAGGGATAAACTACGAGCAGTACTTC. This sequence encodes CASSPPGINYEQYF.

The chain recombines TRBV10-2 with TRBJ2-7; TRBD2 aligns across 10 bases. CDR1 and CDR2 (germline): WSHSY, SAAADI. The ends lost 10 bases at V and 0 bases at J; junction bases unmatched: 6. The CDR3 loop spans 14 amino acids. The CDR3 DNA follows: TGCGCCACGGGGACTAGCGAGAACTCCTACGAGCAGTACTTC. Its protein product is CATGTSENSYEQYF.

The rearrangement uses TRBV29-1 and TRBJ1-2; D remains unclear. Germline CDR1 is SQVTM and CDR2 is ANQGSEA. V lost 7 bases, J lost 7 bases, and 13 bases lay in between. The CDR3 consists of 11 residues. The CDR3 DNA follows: TGCAGCGCCAACTCAGTGAGTGGCTACACCTTC. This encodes CSANSVSGYTF.

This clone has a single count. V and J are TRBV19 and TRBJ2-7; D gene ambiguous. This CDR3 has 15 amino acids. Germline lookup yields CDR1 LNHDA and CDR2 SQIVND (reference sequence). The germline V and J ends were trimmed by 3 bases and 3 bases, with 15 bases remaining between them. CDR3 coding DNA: TGTGCCAGTAGTATCCAAGCCAGGAGTTACTACGAGCAGTACTTC. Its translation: CASSIQARSYYEQYF.